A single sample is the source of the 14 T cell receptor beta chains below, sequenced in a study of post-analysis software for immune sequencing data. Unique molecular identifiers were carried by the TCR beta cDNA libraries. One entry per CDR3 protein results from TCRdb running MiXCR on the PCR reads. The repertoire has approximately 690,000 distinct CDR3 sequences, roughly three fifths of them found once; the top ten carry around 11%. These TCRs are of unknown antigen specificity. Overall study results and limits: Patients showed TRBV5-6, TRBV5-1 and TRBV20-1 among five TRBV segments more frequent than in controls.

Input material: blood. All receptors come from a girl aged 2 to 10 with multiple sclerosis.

This chain's CDR3 is CASSQKTGRYEQYF. The CDR3 nucleotides are TGTGCCAGCAGCCAAAAAACAGGACGCTACGAGCAGTACTTC. The V call is TRBV14, the J call TRBJ2-7; maybe TRBD1 (5 bases). Germline V gives CDR1 SGHDN, CDR2 FVKESK. The CDR3 spans 14 residues. The V end lost 2 bases, the J end lost 3 bases, and 11 bases lay between the germline ends.

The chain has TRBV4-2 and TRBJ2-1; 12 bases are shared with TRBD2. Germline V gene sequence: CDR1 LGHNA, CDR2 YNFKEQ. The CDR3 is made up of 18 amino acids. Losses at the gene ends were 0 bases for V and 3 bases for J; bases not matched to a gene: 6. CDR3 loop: CASSQEGGLAGFYNEQFF. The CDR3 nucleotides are TGTGCCAGCAGCCAAGAAGGAGGACTAGCGGGGTTCTACAATGAGCAGTTCTTC.

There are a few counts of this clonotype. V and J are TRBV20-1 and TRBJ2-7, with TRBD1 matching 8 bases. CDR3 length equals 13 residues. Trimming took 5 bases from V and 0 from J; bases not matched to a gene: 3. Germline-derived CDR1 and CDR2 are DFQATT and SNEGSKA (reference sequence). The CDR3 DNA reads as TGCAGTGCTTTGACAGGGGCCTCCTACGAGCAGTACTTC. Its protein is CSALTGASYEQYF.

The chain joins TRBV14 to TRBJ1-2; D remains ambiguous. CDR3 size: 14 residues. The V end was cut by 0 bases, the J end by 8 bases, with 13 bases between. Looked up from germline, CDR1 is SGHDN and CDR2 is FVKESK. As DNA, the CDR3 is TGTGCCAGCAGCCAAGATCTTATGGGTGGAGGCTACACCTTC. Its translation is CASSQDLMGGGYTF.

The CDR3 DNA is TGCGCCAGCAGTGTGGCGAGATTATTCACAGATACGCAGTATTTT. It codes for CASSVARLFTDTQYF. The V and J genes are TRBV10-2 and TRBJ2-3; no clear D. The CDR3 contains 15 residues. V lost 4 bases and J 2 bases, leaving 13 bases between the germline ends. Germline values: CDR1 WSHSY, CDR2 SAAADI.

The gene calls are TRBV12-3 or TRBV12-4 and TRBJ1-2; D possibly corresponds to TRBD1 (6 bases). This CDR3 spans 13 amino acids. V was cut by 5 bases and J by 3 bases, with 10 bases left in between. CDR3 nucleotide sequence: TGTGCCAGCAGTGAGGGGGTTCACTATGGCTACACCTTC. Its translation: CASSEGVHYGYTF.

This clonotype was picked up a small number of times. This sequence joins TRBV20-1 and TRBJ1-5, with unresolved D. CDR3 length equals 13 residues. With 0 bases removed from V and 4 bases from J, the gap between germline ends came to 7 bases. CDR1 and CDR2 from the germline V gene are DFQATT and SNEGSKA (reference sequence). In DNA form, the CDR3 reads TGCAGTGCTAGAGATGGGGAAAATCAGCCCCAGCATTTT. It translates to CSARDGENQPQHF.

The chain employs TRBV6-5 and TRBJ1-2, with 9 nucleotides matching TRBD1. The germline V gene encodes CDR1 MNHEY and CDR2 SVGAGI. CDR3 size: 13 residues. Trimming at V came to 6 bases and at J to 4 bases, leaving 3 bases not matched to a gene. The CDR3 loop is CASRRQGGYGYTF. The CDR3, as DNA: TGTGCCAGCAGGCGACAGGGGGGCTATGGCTACACCTTC.

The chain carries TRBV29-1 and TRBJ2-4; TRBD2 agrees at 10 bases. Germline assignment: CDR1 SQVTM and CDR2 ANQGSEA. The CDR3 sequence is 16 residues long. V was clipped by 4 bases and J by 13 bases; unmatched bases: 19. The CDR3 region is CSVAGLATSGSYGQYF. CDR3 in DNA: TGCAGCGTTGCGGGACTAGCGACGAGTGGGAGCTACGGGCAGTACTTC.

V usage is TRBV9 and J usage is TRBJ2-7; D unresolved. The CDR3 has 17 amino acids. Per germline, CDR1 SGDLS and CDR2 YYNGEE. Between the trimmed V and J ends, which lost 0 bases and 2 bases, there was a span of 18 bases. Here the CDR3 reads CASSVGPQQLITYEQYF. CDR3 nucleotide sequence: TGTGCCAGCAGCGTAGGCCCACAGCAACTAATTACCTACGAGCAGTACTTC.

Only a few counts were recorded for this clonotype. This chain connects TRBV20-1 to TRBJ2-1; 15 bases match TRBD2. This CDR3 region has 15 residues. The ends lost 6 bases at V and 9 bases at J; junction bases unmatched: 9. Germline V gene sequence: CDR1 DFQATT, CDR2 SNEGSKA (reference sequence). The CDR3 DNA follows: TGCAGTGCCGTTGGACTAGCGGGAGGGTCGGGTGAGCAGTTCTTC. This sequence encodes CSAVGLAGGSGEQFF.

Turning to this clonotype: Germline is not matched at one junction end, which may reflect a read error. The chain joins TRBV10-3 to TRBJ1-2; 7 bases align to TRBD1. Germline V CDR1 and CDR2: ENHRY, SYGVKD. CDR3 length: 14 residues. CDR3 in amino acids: CVISAGGVDYGYTF. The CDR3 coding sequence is TGTGTCATCAGTGCAGGGGGAGTTGACTATGGCTACACCTTC.

The CDR3 coding sequence is TGTGCCAGCGGAAGAGCGACGGGGACCTACAATGAGCAGTTCTTC. As protein: CASGRATGTYNEQFF. V usage is TRBV7-2 and J usage is TRBJ2-1; D possibly corresponds to TRBD2 (5 bases). Germline-derived CDR1 and CDR2 are SGHTA and FQGNSA. With 8 bases removed from V and 2 bases from J, the gap between germline ends came to 16 bases. The CDR3 sequence is 15 residues long.

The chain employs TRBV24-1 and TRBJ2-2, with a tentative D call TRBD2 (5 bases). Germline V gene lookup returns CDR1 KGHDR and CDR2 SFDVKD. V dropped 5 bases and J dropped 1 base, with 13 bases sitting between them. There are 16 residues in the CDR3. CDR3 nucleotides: TGTGCCACCAGTGGACCCGGACTGATGAACACCGGGGAGCTGTTTTTT. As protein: CATSGPGLMNTGELFF.